What follows are 29 T cell receptor beta chains derived from one specimen sequenced in a study of molecular identifiers for immune sequencing clone quantification. TCRdb itself ran the PCR reads through MiXCR, one entry per CDR3 protein. Here the sample spans roughly 630,000 distinct CDR3 sequences, roughly 23% being singletons. The sample was naive CD8+ T cells from blood, with Jurkat cell RNA spiked in. Stated subset: FACS-sorted CD8+CD4-CCR7+CD45RA+ naive T cells. The receptors shown here come from a human donor in good health. Some libraries in this study had Jurkat cell RNA spiked in.

In its sample, this clonotype was seen many times. V is TRBV7-9 and J is TRBJ1-5, with a tentative D call TRBD1 (5 bases). Between the trimmed V and J ends, which lost 4 bases and 8 bases, there was a span of 9 bases. From germline, CDR1 is SEHNR and CDR2 FQNEAQ (reference sequence). The CDR3 is 12 amino acids. The CDR3 nucleotides read TGTGCCAGCAGCTCGAGGGGTAAGCCCCAGCATTTT. Its protein is CASSSRGKPQHF.

The V gene is TRBV4-1, the J gene TRBJ1-2; D remains unclear. From germline, CDR1 is MGHRA and CDR2 YSYEKL. The CDR3 is 15 residues long. V lost 6 bases to trimming and J lost 4 bases, with 18 bases between them. The CDR3: CASSEGRVGSYGYTF. CDR3 coding DNA: TGCGCCAGCAGTGAGGGCCGGGTGGGGAGCTATGGCTACACCTTC.

This clonotype turned up a few times. The rearrangement joins TRBV6-1 to TRBJ2-1; TRBD1 aligns across 7 bases. After removal of 5 bases from V and 6 bases from J, the junction contained 13 bases not matched to a gene. Germline CDR1 reads MNHNS; CDR2 reads SASEGT. The CDR3 is 16 amino acids. In DNA, the CDR3 is TGTGCCAGCAGTCCTCAAACAGGGGTGAGAGGCAATGAGCAGTTCTTC. Encoded protein: CASSPQTGVRGNEQFF.

CDR3 in DNA: TGTGCCAGCAGCGCCCCGGGACAGAACACCGGGGAGCTGTTTTTT. Its translation is CASSAPGQNTGELFF. The rearrangement links TRBV9 to TRBJ2-2, with D perhaps TRBD1 (6 bases). The length of the CDR3 is 15 residues. Deletions cut 3 bases from V and 1 base from J, with 10 bases between. Germline V gives CDR1 SGDLS, CDR2 YYNGEE.

In regard to this clonotype: A much larger clone differs from this one at a single base, so this may be a read error. The genes are TRBV7-6 and TRBJ2-2; D is ambiguous. The CDR3 sequence is 13 residues long. V lost 0 bases and J lost 7, with 6 bases in between. Germline assignment: CDR1 SGHVS and CDR2 FNYEAQ. CDR3 sequence (DNA): TGTGCCAGCAGCTTAGCGAGGCACGGGGAGCTGTTTTTT. Its protein product is CASSLARHGELFF. The complete variable domain, with remaining parts taken from reference TRBV7-6 and TRBJ2-2, reads GAGVSQSPRYKVTKRGQDVALRCDPISGHVSLYWYRQALGQGPEFLTYFNYEAQQDKSGLPNDRFSAERPEGSISTLTIQRTEQRDSAMYRCASSLARHGELFFGEGSRLTVL.

This clonotype has more than one count but fewer than ten. This chain connects TRBV18 to TRBJ2-2, with 12 nucleotides matching TRBD1. The CDR3 has 18 residues. Germline loops: CDR1 KGHSH, CDR2 LQKENI. Germline trimming cut 3 bases from V and 5 bases from J; bases unmatched to any gene: 10. CDR3 coding DNA: TGTGCCAGCTCACCGCCTCCGGGACAGGGGGCAGGTACCGGGGAGCTGTTTTTT. Its translation is CASSPPPGQGAGTGELFF.

A word on this clonotype: Possible read error: a much larger clone is one base away. This chain joins TRBV9 and TRBJ2-7; D ambiguous. Germline CDR1 reads SGDLS; CDR2 reads YYNGEE. This CDR3 contains 14 residues. In DNA, the CDR3 is TGTGCCAGCAGCCCCCCCGAGGCCTCCTACGGGCAGTACTTC. Its translation: CASSPPEASYGQYF. The whole variable domain, remainder taken from reference TRBV9 and TRBJ2-7, is DSGVTQTPKHLITATGQRVTLRCSPRSGDLSVYWYQQSLDQGLQFLIQYYNGEERAKGNILERFSAQQFPDLHSELNLSSLELGDSALYFCASSPPEASYGQYFGPGTRLTVT.

This clonotype occurred many times. The chain links TRBV5-1 to TRBJ2-7, with D perhaps matching TRBD1 or TRBD2 (5 bases each). Looked up from germline, CDR1 is SGHRS and CDR2 is YFSETQ. Trimming stripped 6 bases from V and 6 bases from J, with 22 bases between. The length of the CDR3 is 15 residues. The CDR3 protein is CASTLQDGAPVEQYF. Here the CDR3 DNA reads TGCGCCAGCACCCTTCAGGACGGGGCGCCTGTCGAGCAGTACTTC.

This clonotype was seen at least ten times. The genes are TRBV6-5 and TRBJ2-5; D is perhaps TRBD1 (5 bases). Trimming took off 2 bases at V and 3 bases at J, with 10 bases between the two ends. CDR1 and CDR2 from the germline V gene are MNHEY and SVGAGI. CDR3 length equals 14 residues. CDR3 protein: CASSYDGAEETQYF. As DNA, the CDR3 is TGTGCCAGCAGTTACGATGGGGCAGAAGAGACCCAGTACTTC.

This chain uses TRBV19 with TRBJ2-7; 10 bases agree with TRBD1. The germline gives CDR1 LNHDA, CDR2 SQIVND (reference sequence). Trimming removed 1 base from V and 5 bases from J; junction bases left unmatched: 5. The CDR3 is 15 residues long. This chain's CDR3 is CASSIAGDRGNEQYF. The CDR3 bases are TGTGCCAGTAGTATAGCTGGGGACAGGGGTAACGAGCAGTACTTC.

This clonotype was counted at least ten times. This rearrangement joins TRBV6-6 to TRBJ2-7; TRBD2 aligns across 7 bases. Germline assignment: CDR1 MNHNY and CDR2 SVGAGI (reference sequence). V lost 0 bases and J lost 5; bases outside the gene matches: 4. There are 14 residues in the CDR3. CDR3 in amino acids: CASSYSTGGHEQYF. The CDR3 DNA sequence: TGTGCCAGCAGTTACTCAACGGGAGGCCACGAGCAGTACTTC.

This clonotype was detected a few times. This chain uses TRBV4-3 with TRBJ2-7, with 8 bases that match TRBD2. V was clipped by 0 bases and J by 7 bases; unmatched bases: 14. The CDR3 totals 17 residues. Germline V gene lookup returns CDR1 LGHNA and CDR2 YSLEER. The CDR3 region is CASSQDLSGGAYVEQYF. The CDR3 nucleotides are TGCGCCAGCAGCCAAGATCTAAGCGGGGGAGCATACGTGGAGCAGTACTTC.

The chain couples TRBV10-3 to TRBJ2-3, with 7 positions matching TRBD2. The V gene end was trimmed by 2 bases and the J gene end by 4 bases; junction bases not matched to a gene: 12. CDR3 length: 17 amino acids. The V gene's germline CDR1 is ENHRY and CDR2 SYGVKD. The CDR3 region is CAISEGRGREMSDTQYF. CDR3 bases: TGTGCCATCAGTGAGGGCCGTGGGCGGGAGATGTCAGATACGCAGTATTTT.

V gene TRBV30 combines with J gene TRBJ1-4; D gene unclear. Germline loops: CDR1 GTSNPN, CDR2 SVGIG (reference sequence). V gave up 2 bases and J gave up 5 bases, with 6 bases separating them. The CDR3 extends over 12 amino acids. CDR3 nucleotides: TGTGCCTGGAGTCCTATGAATGAAAAACTGTTTTTT. As protein: CAWSPMNEKLFF.

This clonotype was seen only a few times. The CDR3 reads CASSLVTSPHTDTQYF. CDR3 DNA sequence: TGTGCCAGCAGCTTAGTTACTAGCCCCCACACAGATACGCAGTATTTT. The gene calls are TRBV7-9 and TRBJ2-3; a weak D match, TRBD2 (6 bases). The CDR3 is made up of 16 amino acids. Germline V gives CDR1 SEHNR, CDR2 FQNEAQ (reference sequence). V was clipped by 1 base and J by 2 bases, with 13 bases between them.

The J gene is TRBJ1-4, the V gene TRBV30; no reliable D call. V dropped 2 bases and J dropped 8 bases, with 9 bases sitting between them. CDR1 is GTSNPN and CDR2 is SVGIG in the germline V gene (reference sequence). The CDR3 is 12 residues long. Here the CDR3 reads CAWSLVGEKLFF. CDR3 sequence (DNA): TGTGCCTGGAGTCTTGTTGGGGAAAAACTGTTTTTT.

This clonotype was picked up many times. This sequence joins TRBV20-1 and TRBJ2-5; D unresolved. Germline lookup yields CDR1 DFQATT and CDR2 SNEGSKA (reference sequence). Between the trimmed V and J ends, which lost 2 bases and 2 bases, there was a span of 6 bases. CDR3 length: 12 amino acids. The CDR3 is CSARQKQETQYF. Here the CDR3 DNA reads TGCAGTGCTAGACAGAAACAAGAGACCCAGTACTTC.

This clonotype was counted many times. The chain carries TRBV4-3 and TRBJ1-1; D uncertain. This CDR3 comprises 13 residues. V lost 3 bases, J lost 5 bases, and 10 bases lay in between. Germline V CDR1 and CDR2: LGHNA, YSLEER. CDR3 DNA: TGCGCCAGCAGCCAGTTTAAGGGTACTGAAGCTTTCTTT. Translated, it gives CASSQFKGTEAFF.

This chain connects TRBV2 to TRBJ2-1; D is uncertain. Trimming shortened V by 7 bases and J by 4 bases, and 14 bases separated the two germline ends. The CDR3 contains 14 residues. The germline CDR1 and CDR2 sequences are SNHLY and FYNNEI. CDR3 sequence reads: CASTLELGYNEQFF. The CDR3 DNA follows: TGTGCCAGCACCCTGGAGTTGGGGTACAATGAGCAGTTCTTC.

This clonotype was detected ten times or more. The chain links TRBV11-2 to TRBJ2-3; a weak D match, TRBD2 (6 bases). Germline-derived CDR1 and CDR2 are SGHAT and FQNNGV. V was clipped by 2 bases and J by 3 bases, with 12 bases between them. CDR3 length: 15 residues. This CDR3 reads CASSLWSGETDTQYF. CDR3 nucleotides: TGTGCCAGCAGCTTATGGTCGGGAGAGACAGATACGCAGTATTTT.

The rearrangement joins TRBV7-9 to TRBJ1-1; no clear D gene. V lost 8 bases, J lost 0 bases, and 16 bases lay in between. The CDR3 totals 15 residues. CDR1 and CDR2 (germline): SEHNR, FQNEAQ (reference sequence). In nucleotides, the CDR3 is TGTGCCAGCGGGGATTTTGAGCTCATGAACACTGAAGCTTTCTTT. Encoded protein: CASGDFELMNTEAFF.

The chain uses TRBV5-1 and TRBJ2-2; D is perhaps TRBD2 (5 bases). Germline CDR1 is SGHRS and CDR2 is YFSETQ. The germline V and J ends were trimmed by 4 bases and 2 bases, with 18 bases remaining between them. The length of the CDR3 is 17 residues. CDR3 amino acids: CASSPHLLGVNTGELFF. In DNA, the CDR3 is TGCGCCAGCAGCCCCCACCTTTTGGGAGTTAACACCGGGGAGCTGTTTTTT.

A word on this clonotype: At one of its ends the junction is not consistent with the germline gene, which may arise from a read error. The rearrangement joins TRBV19 to TRBJ2-1, with 10 nucleotides matching TRBD2. In germline, CDR1 is LNHDA, CDR2 SQIVND (reference sequence). This CDR3 contains 15 residues. The CDR3 sequence is CANSTLAGIYNEQFF. The CDR3 DNA sequence: TGTGCCAATAGTACACTAGCGGGAATCTACAATGAGCAGTTCTTC.

This clonotype was seen more than once but under ten times. The chain has TRBV3-1 and TRBJ2-1; D might be TRBD2 (6 bases). Germline V gives CDR1 LGHDT, CDR2 YNNKEL (reference sequence). The CDR3 has 15 residues. V lost 1 base and J 2 bases, leaving 9 bases between the germline ends. CDR3 DNA: TGTGCCAGCAGCCAAGGATCTAGCGCCTACAATGAGCAGTTCTTC. This encodes CASSQGSSAYNEQFF.

This chain connects TRBV12-3 or TRBV12-4 to TRBJ1-1; D is possibly TRBD1 (6 bases). This CDR3 region has 14 residues. V dropped 7 bases and J dropped 0 bases, with 12 bases sitting between them. CDR3 region: CASKPDRLNTEAFF. The CDR3 region has the DNA TGTGCCAGCAAACCGGACAGACTGAACACTGAAGCTTTCTTT.

The table lists this clonotype with many counts. The V and J genes are TRBV9 and TRBJ2-3; D unclear. Trimming stripped 0 bases from V and 4 bases from J, with 12 bases between. The germline V gene encodes CDR1 SGDLS and CDR2 YYNGEE. This CDR3 spans 15 amino acids. This CDR3 reads CASSVGSASPDTQYF. The CDR3 DNA follows: TGTGCCAGCAGCGTAGGGTCAGCATCTCCAGATACGCAGTATTTT.

Ten or more counts support this clonotype. The chain uses TRBV7-6 and TRBJ1-1; D not certain. The V gene lost 4 bases and the J gene lost 0 bases, with 6 bases spanning the gap. The CDR3 length is 13 residues. Germline CDR1 and CDR2: SGHVS and FNYEAQ. The CDR3 loop is CASSSHVNTEAFF. The CDR3 nucleotides read TGTGCCAGCAGCTCACACGTGAACACTGAAGCTTTCTTT.

This clonotype was detected ten times or more. The chain uses TRBV7-9 and TRBJ2-7, with D possibly matching TRBD2 (5 bases). The ends were cut back, 5 bases at V and 2 bases at J, with 10 bases in the middle. Looked up from germline, CDR1 is SEHNR and CDR2 is FQNEAQ (reference sequence). The CDR3 is 13 amino acids. The CDR3 DNA reads TGTGCCAGCAGCCCCCCCGGGGCCTACGAGCAGTACTTC. This sequence encodes CASSPPGAYEQYF.

This clonotype was seen once. Being one base from a much bigger clone, this may be a read error. The chain couples TRBV20-1 to TRBJ1-1; D not resolved. Germline values: CDR1 DFQATT, CDR2 SNEGSKA (reference sequence). This CDR3 has 14 amino acids. CDR3 protein: CSARLAQKNTEAIF. Here the CDR3 DNA reads TGCAGTGCTCGCCTAGCACAAAAGAACACTGAAGCTATCTTT.